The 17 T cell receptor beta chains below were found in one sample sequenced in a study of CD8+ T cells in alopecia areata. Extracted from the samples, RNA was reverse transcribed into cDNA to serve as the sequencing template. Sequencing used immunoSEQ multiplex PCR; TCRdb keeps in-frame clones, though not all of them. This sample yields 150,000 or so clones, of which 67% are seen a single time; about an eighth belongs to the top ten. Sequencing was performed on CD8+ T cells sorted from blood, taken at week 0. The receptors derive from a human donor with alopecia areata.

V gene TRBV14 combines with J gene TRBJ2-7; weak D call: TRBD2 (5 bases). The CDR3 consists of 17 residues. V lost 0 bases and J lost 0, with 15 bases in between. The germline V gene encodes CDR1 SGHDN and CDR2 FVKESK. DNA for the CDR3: TGTGCCAGCAGCCAAGAGCGTGGAGGATATAGCTCCTACGAGCAGTACTTC. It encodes CASSQERGGYSSYEQYF.

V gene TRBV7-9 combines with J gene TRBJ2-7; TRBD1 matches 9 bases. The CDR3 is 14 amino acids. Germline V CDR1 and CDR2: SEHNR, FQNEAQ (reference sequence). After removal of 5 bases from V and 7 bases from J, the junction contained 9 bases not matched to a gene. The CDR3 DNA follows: TGTGCCAGCAGCATCAACAGGGGGCTCCGGGAGCAGTACTTC. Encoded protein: CASSINRGLREQYF.

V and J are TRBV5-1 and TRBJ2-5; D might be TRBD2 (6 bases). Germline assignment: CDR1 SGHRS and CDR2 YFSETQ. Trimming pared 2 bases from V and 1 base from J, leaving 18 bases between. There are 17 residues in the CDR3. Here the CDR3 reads CASSFPRDGGAQETQYF. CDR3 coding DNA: TGCGCCAGCAGCTTCCCCCGGGATGGCGGGGCCCAAGAGACCCAGTACTTC.

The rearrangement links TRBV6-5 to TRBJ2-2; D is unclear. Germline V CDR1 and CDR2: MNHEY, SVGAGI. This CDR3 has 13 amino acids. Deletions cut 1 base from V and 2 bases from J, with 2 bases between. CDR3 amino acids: CASSYLNTGELFF. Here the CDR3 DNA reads TGTGCCAGCAGTTACTTAAACACCGGGGAGCTGTTTTTT.

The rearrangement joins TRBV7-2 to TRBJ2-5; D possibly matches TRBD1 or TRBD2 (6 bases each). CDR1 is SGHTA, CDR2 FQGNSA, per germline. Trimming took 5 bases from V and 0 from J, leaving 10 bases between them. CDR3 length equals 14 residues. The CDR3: CASSLGGYQETQYF. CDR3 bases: TGTGCCAGCAGCCTAGGGGGGTACCAAGAGACCCAGTACTTC.

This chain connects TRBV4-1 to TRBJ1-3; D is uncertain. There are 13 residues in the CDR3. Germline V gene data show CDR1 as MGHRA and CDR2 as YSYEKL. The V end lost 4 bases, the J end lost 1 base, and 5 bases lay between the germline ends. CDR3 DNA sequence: TGCGCCAGCAGCCCTTATTCTGGAAACACCATATATTTT. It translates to CASSPYSGNTIYF.

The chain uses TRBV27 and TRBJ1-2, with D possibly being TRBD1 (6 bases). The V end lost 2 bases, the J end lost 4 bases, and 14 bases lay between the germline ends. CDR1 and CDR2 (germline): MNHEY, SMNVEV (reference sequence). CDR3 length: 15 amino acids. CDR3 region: CASSLGAGDLYGYTF. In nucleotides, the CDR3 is TGTGCCAGCAGTTTAGGGGCAGGGGATCTCTATGGCTACACCTTC.

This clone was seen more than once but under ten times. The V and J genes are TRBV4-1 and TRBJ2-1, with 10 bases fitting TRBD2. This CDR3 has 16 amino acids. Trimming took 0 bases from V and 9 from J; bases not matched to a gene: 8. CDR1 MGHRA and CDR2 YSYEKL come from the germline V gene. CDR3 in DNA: TGCGCCAGCAGCCAAGACGGCCTAGCGGGGGTAGGTGAGCAGTTCTTC. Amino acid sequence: CASSQDGLAGVGEQFF.

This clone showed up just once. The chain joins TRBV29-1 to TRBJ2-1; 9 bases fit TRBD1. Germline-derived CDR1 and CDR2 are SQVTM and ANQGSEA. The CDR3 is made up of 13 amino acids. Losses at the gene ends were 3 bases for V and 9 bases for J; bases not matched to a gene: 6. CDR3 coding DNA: TGCAGCGTTGACCCGGGACAGGGTCTTGAGCAGTTCTTC. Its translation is CSVDPGQGLEQFF.

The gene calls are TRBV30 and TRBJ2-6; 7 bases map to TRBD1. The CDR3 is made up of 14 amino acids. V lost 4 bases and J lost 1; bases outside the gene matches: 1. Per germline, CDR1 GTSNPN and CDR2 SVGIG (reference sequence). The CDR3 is CAWKTGSGANVLTF. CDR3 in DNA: TGTGCCTGGAAGACAGGGTCTGGGGCCAACGTCCTGACTTTC.

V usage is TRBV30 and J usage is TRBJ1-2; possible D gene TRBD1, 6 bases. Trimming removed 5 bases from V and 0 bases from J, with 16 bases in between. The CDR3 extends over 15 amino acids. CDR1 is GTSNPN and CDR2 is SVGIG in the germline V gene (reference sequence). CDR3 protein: CAWARDNRANYGYTF. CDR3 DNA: TGTGCCTGGGCCCGGGATAACAGGGCTAACTATGGCTACACCTTC. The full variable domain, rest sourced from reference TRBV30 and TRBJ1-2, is SQTIHQWPATLVQPVGSPLSLECTVEGTSNPNLYWYRQAAGRGLQLLFYSVGIGQISSEVPQNLSASRPQDRQFILSSKKLLLSDSGFYLCAWARDNRANYGYTFGSGTRLTVV.

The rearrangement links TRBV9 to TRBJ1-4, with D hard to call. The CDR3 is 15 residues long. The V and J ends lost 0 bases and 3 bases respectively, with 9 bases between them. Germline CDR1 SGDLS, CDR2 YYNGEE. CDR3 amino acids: CASSVDGSANEKLFF. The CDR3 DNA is TGTGCCAGCAGCGTAGATGGTTCGGCTAATGAAAAACTGTTTTTT. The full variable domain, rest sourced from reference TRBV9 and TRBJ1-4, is DSGVTQTPKHLITATGQRVTLRCSPRSGDLSVYWYQQSLDQGLQFLIQYYNGEERAKGNILERFSAQQFPDLHSELNLSSLELGDSALYFCASSVDGSANEKLFFGSGTQLSVL.

As DNA, the CDR3 is TGTGCCAGCAGCCTATATAAAACCGGGGAGCTGTTTTTT. Amino acid sequence: CASSLYKTGELFF. The rearrangement uses TRBV7-9 and TRBJ2-2; D is uncertain. CDR3 length: 13 residues. Deletions cut 5 bases from V and 5 bases from J, with 9 bases between. Germline CDR1 is SEHNR and CDR2 is FQNEAQ (reference sequence).

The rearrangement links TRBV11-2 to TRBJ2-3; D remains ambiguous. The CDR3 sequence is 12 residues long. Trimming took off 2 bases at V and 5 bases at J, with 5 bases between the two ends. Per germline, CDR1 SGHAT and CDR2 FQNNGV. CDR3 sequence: CASSLSGDTQYF. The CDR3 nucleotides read TGTGCCAGCAGCTTAAGTGGAGATACGCAGTATTTT.

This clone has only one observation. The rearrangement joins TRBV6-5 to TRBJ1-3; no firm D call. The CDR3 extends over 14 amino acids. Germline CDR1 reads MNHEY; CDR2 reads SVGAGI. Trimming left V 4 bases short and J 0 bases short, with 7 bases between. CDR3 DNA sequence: TGTGCCAGCAGTTTCGAGAGCTCTGGAAACACCATATATTTT. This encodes CASSFESSGNTIYF.

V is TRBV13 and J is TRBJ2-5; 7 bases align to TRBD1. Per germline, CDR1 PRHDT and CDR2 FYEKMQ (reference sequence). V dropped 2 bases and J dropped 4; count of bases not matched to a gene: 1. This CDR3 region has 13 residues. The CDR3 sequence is CASSLTGAETQYF. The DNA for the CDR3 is TGTGCCAGCAGCTTAACAGGGGCAGAGACCCAGTACTTC.

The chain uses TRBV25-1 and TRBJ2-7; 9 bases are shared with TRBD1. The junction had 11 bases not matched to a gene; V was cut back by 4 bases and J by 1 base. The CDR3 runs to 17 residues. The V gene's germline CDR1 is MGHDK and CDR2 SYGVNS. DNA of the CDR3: TGTGCCAGCAGTGTTATGGTGGAGGACAGGGGTTCCTACGAGCAGTACTTC. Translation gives CASSVMVEDRGSYEQYF.